Listed here is a single T cell receptor beta chain. No antigen is known for it. No base quality information exists; no much larger clone differs at one position. The sample's time point label, decoded: 20 to 30 months on ibrutinib. For TCR beta library preparation, about 2.2 micrograms of genomic DNA were extracted from the cryopreserved PBMCs. High-throughput TCR beta sequencing was performed on longitudinal blood samples from CLL patients receiving ibrutinib monotherapy. The patients were enrolled in a single-center, open-label phase 2 trial of ibrutinib monotherapy. The sample comes from a study of cytotoxic CD8 clonotypes in ibrutinib-treated CLL (TCRdb year 2021). For context, the study as a whole: In this cohort, some 14 patients were treatment-naive and fewer than 13 were relapsed/refractory, while around 18 had unmutated IGHV. Of the approximately 86 people in the trial, roughly 27 had longitudinal samples available. Patients were still on ibrutinib when every remission and progressive disease sample was collected. Responses were partial in some 24 patients and complete in 2; after median approximately 69 months follow-up, roughly 14 stayed in remission and some twelve progressed. Samples at response were collected after a median of approximately twelve months of treatment, with a range of roughly 6 to 40 months. On average, each sample had approximately 250,000 productive templates and almost 95,000 productive rearrangements. Cryopreserved peripheral blood mononuclear cells were collected at three points: before therapy, at response, and at either sustained remission or disease progression.

Results and caveats for the whole study, not just this receptor: Baseline clonality exceeded that of age-matched healthy donors and correlated strongly with circulating CD8+ T-cell counts. Sustained-remission and progressing patients did not have matched sampling times, and lymph node repertoires were not examined. At ibrutinib response clonality went up, during sustained remission it held steady, and at progression it dropped back toward baseline. Public clonotypes were rare and either shrank or stayed stable during treatment, and the rise in clonality at ibrutinib response reflected expansion of private clonotypes.

Each clonotype received, on average, around 10x coverage in deep resolution sequencing performed on a MiSeq, where the target depth lay between 1 in 1 million and 1 in 200,000 T cells. The immunoSEQ hsTCRB Kit was used to generate TCR beta libraries. As for the authors' bioinformatics: ImmunoSEQ Data Assistant and ImmunoSEQ Analyzer were used for data analysis, and V, D and J genes were assigned according to IMGT definitions. Clonality, which ranges from 0 to 1, was calculated by subtracting the normalized Shannon entropy of productive rearrangement frequencies from one. Only overrepresented clonotypes making up at least 0.05% of each patient's repertoire were included in the public clonotype analysis. Repertoires from thirteen age-matched healthy donors in immuneACCESS were used as clonality controls. In its TCRdb copy, this immuneACCESS table keeps in-frame sequences only and misses some clones. Where compared with another copy, unresolved V genes explain less than half of these, and the others have no known cause. V and J calls and clone size are given by that table; D and trimming were obtained from the DNA. This sample lists around 250,000 clones; 70% were detected once. The ten largest clones take up approximately 15% of the sample.

CDR1 and CDR2, looked up from the germline V gene (reference sequence), are MNHEY and SMNVEV. CDR3 length: 14 amino acids, cysteine to phenylalanine. Only the CDR3 portion is preserved as DNA: 42 bases, with reading frame beginning at the first base. Relative to germline, V is 3 bases shorter and J is 2 bases shorter, with 8 bases between their ends. The origin of this receptor is a human donor with chronic lymphocytic leukemia. The sample was PBMCs, taken after 24 months of ibrutinib treatment. This chain joins TRBV27 to TRBJ1-5; TRBD1 is a weak D gene call, 5 bases matching. Read as DNA, the sequence is TGTGCCAGCAGTTTGGAAGGGGGCAATCAGCCCCAGCATTTT. This gives the protein CASSLEGGNQPQHF.